One and the same sample provided the 32 T cell receptor beta chains below, sequenced in a study of blood T cells in healthy people across ages. Then a second PCR, running roughly 6 to 11 cycles, was carried out with a sample-barcoded 5' primer and a J-beta primer mix. From the 5' RACE reads, TCRdb called clonotypes with MiXCR, one entry per CDR3 protein. The sample consists of 450,000 to 600,000 distinct CDR3 sequences, approximately 26% of them appearing once. These data also featured in a second study, about T cells of mothers and their children.

Sequencing was carried out using blood. These receptor sequences come from a boy under 10 years old in good health.

V usage is TRBV15 and J usage is TRBJ2-5; weak D call: TRBD2 (7 bases). V was pared by 0 bases and J by 5 bases, with 13 bases between. Germline CDR1 and CDR2: LNHNV and YYDKDF (reference sequence). This CDR3 is built from 15 residues. This CDR3 reads CATSRDLAGAETQYF. CDR3 bases: TGTGCCACCAGCAGAGATTTGGCGGGGGCTGAGACCCAGTACTTC. Based on the CDR3 plus reference TRBV15 and TRBJ2-5, the full variable domain is DAMVIQNPRYQVTQFGKPVTLSCSQTLNHNVMYWYQQKSSQAPKLLFHYYDKDFNNEADTPDNFQSRRPNTSFCFLDIRSPGLGDTAMYLCATSRDLAGAETQYFGPGTRLLVL.

This clonotype was picked up a small number of times. The rearrangement joins TRBV20-1 to TRBJ2-5; TRBD2 aligns across 7 bases. The CDR3 consists of 16 residues. After removal of 0 bases from V and 5 bases from J, the junction contained 12 bases not matched to a gene. CDR1 is DFQATT, CDR2 SNEGSKA, per germline (reference sequence). CDR3 nucleotides: TGCAGTGCTAGAGACTATCGGCAGGAGCGGGACGAGACCCAGTACTTC. Its translation is CSARDYRQERDETQYF.

Notes on this clonotype: Since a much larger clone is just one base distant, this may be a read error. The CDR3 bases are TGTGCCAGCACTACCTCCTACGAGCAGTACTTC. Protein sequence: CASTTSYEQYF. V gene TRBV12-3 or TRBV12-4 combines with J gene TRBJ2-7; D not certain. This CDR3 has 11 residues. Trimming removed 7 bases from V and 0 bases from J, with 4 bases in between.

This sequence joins TRBV3-1 and TRBJ2-3, with 11 bases matching TRBD2. Germline assignment: CDR1 LGHDT and CDR2 YNNKEL (reference sequence). The CDR3 loop spans 15 amino acids. Losses at the gene ends were 4 bases for V and 4 bases for J; bases not matched to a gene: 4. The CDR3 DNA reads TGTGCCAGCAGCCCTAGCGGGGGGCCTGCAGATACGCAGTATTTT. Residues: CASSPSGGPADTQYF.

A few counts support this clonotype. The chain has TRBV7-6 and TRBJ2-1, with 9 bases fitting TRBD2. Germline CDR1 SGHVS, CDR2 FNYEAQ. The CDR3 contains 13 residues. Losses at the gene ends were 10 bases for V and 7 bases for J; bases not matched to a gene: 8. In DNA, the CDR3 is TGTGCCATACTTAGCGGGAGAGGTAATGAGCAGTTCTTC. Protein product: CAILSGRGNEQFF. Full variable domain (remainder filled in from reference TRBV7-6 and TRBJ2-1): GAGVSQSPRYKVTKRGQDVALRCDPISGHVSLYWYRQALGQGPEFLTYFNYEAQQDKSGLPNDRFSAERPEGSISTLTIQRTEQRDSAMYRCAILSGRGNEQFFGPGTRLTVL.

Only a few counts were recorded for this clonotype. The chain joins TRBV12-3 or TRBV12-4 to TRBJ2-1; TRBD2 aligns across 10 bases. V lost 3 bases and J lost 4; bases outside the gene matches: 0. The CDR3 is 14 residues long. DNA for the CDR3: TGTGCCAGCAGTTTTAGCGGGGGGTACAATGAGCAGTTCTTC. This gives the protein CASSFSGGYNEQFF.

The chain recombines TRBV10-1 with TRBJ2-3; maybe TRBD2 (6 bases). Germline CDR1 reads WNHNN; CDR2 reads SYGVQD (reference sequence). The CDR3 contains 12 residues. Trimming took off 3 bases at V and 6 bases at J, with 7 bases between the two ends. The CDR3 is CASSDGGDTQYF. DNA for the CDR3: TGCGCCAGCAGTGATGGAGGGGATACGCAGTATTTT.

There are many counts of this clonotype. The chain carries TRBV6-7 and TRBJ1-1; D is undetermined. TRBV6-7 is noted as an ORF with a role that remains uncertain. CDR3 size: 11 residues. The V and J ends lost 5 bases and 3 bases respectively, with 4 bases between them. CDR3 in DNA: TGTGCCAGCAGTGAGGACACTGAAGCTTTCTTT. Translated: CASSEDTEAFF.

The chain has TRBV6-5 and TRBJ1-2, with 7 bases lining up with TRBD1. Losses at the gene ends were 6 bases for V and 6 bases for J; bases not matched to a gene: 13. CDR3 length: 15 amino acids. Germline V lookup: CDR1 MNHEY, CDR2 SVGAGI. DNA of the CDR3: TGTGCCAGCAGGGCTTACGGGACAGACATAAATGGCTACACCTTC. Its translation is CASRAYGTDINGYTF.

In nucleotides, the CDR3 is TGTGCCAGCAGTTACGGGCTGGGGTTCTACGAGCAGTACTTC. It translates to CASSYGLGFYEQYF. The rearrangement joins TRBV6-5 to TRBJ2-7; the D is unclear. Trimming took off 2 bases at V and 3 bases at J, with 11 bases between the two ends. CDR1 is MNHEY, CDR2 SVGAGI, per germline. CDR3 length equals 14 residues.

This clonotype was seen a few times. The J gene is TRBJ2-5, the V gene TRBV9; 7 bases are shared with TRBD2. The junction had 8 bases not matched to a gene; V was cut back by 2 bases and J by 4 bases. Germline V CDR1 and CDR2: SGDLS, YYNGEE. This CDR3 has 15 residues. The CDR3 loop reads CASSVGLGGSETQYF. In DNA, the CDR3 is TGTGCCAGCAGCGTGGGACTGGGAGGGTCAGAGACCCAGTACTTC.

The chain couples TRBV7-2 to TRBJ1-1; no reliable D call. V gave up 5 bases and J gave up 0 bases, with 13 bases separating them. Germline CDR1 and CDR2: SGHTA and FQGNSA. CDR3 size: 15 residues. Here the CDR3 reads CASSRGSTVNTEAFF. CDR3 DNA: TGTGCCAGCAGCCGGGGATCGACGGTGAACACTGAAGCTTTCTTT.

With regard to this clonotype: The junction shows a germline mismatch at one end, possibly a read error. V and J are TRBV18 and TRBJ2-7, with 10 bases identical to TRBD1. Germline V gives CDR1 KGHSH, CDR2 LQKENI. The CDR3 loop spans 15 amino acids. CDR3 loop: CASSSPGQGRYEQYF. The CDR3 bases are TGTGCCAGCTCATCACCGGGACAGGGGAGATACGAGCAGTACTTC.

This clonotype was detected a few times. This chain uses TRBV7-9 with TRBJ2-1, with D uncertain. Germline V gives CDR1 SEHNR, CDR2 FQNEAQ (reference sequence). V was pared by 10 bases and J by 0 bases, with 16 bases between. This CDR3 has 15 amino acids. The CDR3 coding sequence is TGTGCCACCTCCCACGGGCAAAGCTCCTACAATGAGCAGTTCTTC. This codes for CATSHGQSSYNEQFF. The full variable domain, rest sourced from reference TRBV7-9 and TRBJ2-1, is DTGVSQNPRHKITKRGQNVTFRCDPISEHNRLYWYRQTLGQGPEFLTYFQNEAQLEKSRLLSDRFSAERPKGSFSTLEIQRTEQGDSAMYLCATSHGQSSYNEQFFGPGTRLTVL.

In this sample, this clonotype turned up a few times. The genes are TRBV5-1 and TRBJ2-5; D gene uncertain. V was cut by 1 base and J by 2 bases, with 3 bases left in between. Germline CDR1 SGHRS, CDR2 YFSETQ. There are 12 residues in the CDR3. This CDR3 is CASSLIQETQYF. The CDR3 DNA follows: TGCGCCAGCAGCTTGATACAAGAGACCCAGTACTTC.

This clonotype was recorded a few times. This chain uses TRBV7-8 with TRBJ2-3; D gene unclear. Looked up from germline, CDR1 is SGHVS and CDR2 is FQNEAQ. The V gene lost 4 bases and the J gene lost 0 bases, with 8 bases spanning the gap. The CDR3 covers 14 residues. CDR3 region: CASSSLESTDTQYF. The CDR3 nucleotides are TGTGCCAGCAGCTCATTAGAGAGCACAGATACGCAGTATTTT.

The rearrangement links TRBV2 to TRBJ1-1; 7 positions match TRBD1. In germline, CDR1 is SNHLY, CDR2 FYNNEI. This CDR3 contains 13 residues. Trimming at V came to 9 bases and at J to 0 bases, leaving 4 bases not matched to a gene. CDR3 sequence (DNA): TGTGCCAGAAAACAGGGGATGAACACTGAAGCTTTCTTT. Protein product: CARKQGMNTEAFF.

This clonotype was seen more than once but under ten times. This chain connects TRBV20-1 to TRBJ1-2; D might be TRBD1 (5 bases). The CDR3 runs 14 residues. Trimming left V 0 bases short and J 3 bases short, with 11 bases between. CDR1 is DFQATT, CDR2 SNEGSKA, per germline (reference sequence). CDR3 amino acids: CSARDQGSYYGYTF. CDR3 nucleotides: TGCAGTGCTAGAGATCAGGGTTCCTACTATGGCTACACCTTC.

This clonotype appeared many times. The V call is TRBV5-1, the J call TRBJ2-2; possible D gene TRBD1, 6 bases. V was pared by 0 bases and J by 4 bases, with 7 bases between. Germline assignment: CDR1 SGHRS and CDR2 YFSETQ. This CDR3 contains 14 residues. The CDR3: CASSLGGRTGELFF. The CDR3 coding sequence is TGCGCCAGCAGCTTGGGGGGGCGCACCGGGGAGCTGTTTTTT.

This clonotype was recorded many times. The chain recombines TRBV7-2 with TRBJ2-5; 13 nucleotides agree with TRBD2. The ends lost 6 bases at V and 4 bases at J; junction bases unmatched: 8. The CDR3 is 16 residues long. Germline V gene data show CDR1 as SGHTA and CDR2 as FQGNSA. The CDR3 nucleotides read TGTGCCAGCAGTCGGACTAGCGGGGGAGGGGCAGAGACCCAGTACTTC. It yields the protein CASSRTSGGGAETQYF.

This clonotype was counted between two and nine times. One end of the junction fails to match germline, which may point to a read error. The chain links TRBV7-3 to TRBJ2-7; D gene uncertain. The CDR3 extends over 15 amino acids. Germline CDR1 and CDR2: SGHTA and FQGTGA. CDR3 bases: TGTGCCGGCAGCTTAATTCCAGTCCCAAATTACGAGCAGTACTTC. Its translation: CAGSLIPVPNYEQYF.

This clonotype has more than one count but fewer than ten. This chain connects TRBV7-2 to TRBJ2-1; D may be TRBD2 (6 bases). There are 16 residues in the CDR3. Trimming left V 1 base short and J 0 bases short, with 10 bases between. The germline V gene encodes CDR1 SGHTA and CDR2 FQGNSA. The CDR3 loop reads CASSLVAGTSYNEQFF. CDR3 DNA sequence: TGTGCCAGCAGCTTAGTCGCGGGAACCTCCTACAATGAGCAGTTCTTC. The full variable domain, its missing parts supplied by reference TRBV7-2 and TRBJ2-1, is GAGVSQSPSNKVTEKGKDVELRCDPISGHTALYWYRQSLGQGLEFLIYFQGNSAPDKSGLPSDRFSAERTGGSVSTLTIQRTQQEDSAVYLCASSLVAGTSYNEQFFGPGTRLTVL.

This chain links TRBV5-1 with TRBJ2-5; 7 bases fit TRBD2. The CDR3 is made up of 15 amino acids. CDR1 and CDR2 from the germline V gene are SGHRS and YFSETQ. V dropped 2 bases and J dropped 4; count of bases not matched to a gene: 8. The CDR3 bases are TGCGCCAGCAGCTTCTCAGCGGGGACCGGAGAGACCCAGTACTTC. This codes for CASSFSAGTGETQYF.

This clonotype was seen only a few times. This chain uses TRBV20-1 with TRBJ2-1, with 10 nucleotides matching TRBD2. Losses at the gene ends were 5 bases for V and 5 bases for J; bases not matched to a gene: 6. This CDR3 is built from 14 residues. CDR1 and CDR2 from the germline V gene are DFQATT and SNEGSKA (reference sequence). The CDR3 DNA is TGCAGTGCTTCAGCGGGAGGGCCGAACAATGAGCAGTTCTTC. Residues: CSASAGGPNNEQFF.

This clonotype turned up a few times. The CDR3 region has the DNA TGTGCCAGCAGCGCAGGGGGATACTATGGCTACACCTTC. Encoded protein: CASSAGGYYGYTF. The chain recombines TRBV12-3 or TRBV12-4 with TRBJ1-2; TRBD1 agrees at 7 bases. The CDR3 is 13 residues long. V shed 6 bases and J 3 bases; nucleotides not matched to a gene: 4.

The chain combines TRBV9 with TRBJ2-5, with a possible D match to TRBD1 (6 bases). This CDR3 has 16 residues. The germline V gene encodes CDR1 SGDLS and CDR2 YYNGEE. Trimming stripped 4 bases from V and 5 bases from J, with 21 bases between. CDR3 amino acids: CASSPSYPPRGETQYF. The CDR3 region has the DNA TGTGCCAGCAGCCCATCGTATCCCCCCAGGGGTGAGACCCAGTACTTC.

This clonotype occurred a few times. The rearrangement joins TRBV7-3 to TRBJ2-1; 7 bases match TRBD1. CDR3 size: 15 residues. Germline V gives CDR1 SGHTA, CDR2 FQGTGA. The trim removed 5 bases at V and 2 bases at J, leaving 6 bases unmatched. CDR3 nucleotide sequence: TGTGCCAGCAGCCAGGACAGGAAAACCTACAATGAGCAGTTCTTC. This sequence encodes CASSQDRKTYNEQFF.

Notes on this clonotype: One end of the junction does not line up with germline, which may come from a read error. This chain links TRBV29-1 with TRBJ2-1; weak D call: TRBD2 (6 bases). This CDR3 comprises 10 residues. Looked up from germline, CDR1 is SQVTM and CDR2 is ANQGSEA. The DNA for the CDR3 is TGTAGCGTTGGCGGGAATGGGCAGTTCTTC. Its translation: CSVGGNGQFF.

This clonotype was picked up a small number of times. The rearrangement uses TRBV19 and TRBJ1-2; D gene uncertain. Trimming removed 9 bases at V and 0 bases at J, with 14 bases between. This CDR3 has 14 residues. The germline V gene encodes CDR1 LNHDA and CDR2 SQIVND (reference sequence). DNA of the CDR3: TGTGCCAGCCTACCCGTCGGAGCTAACTATGGCTACACCTTC. Translated, it gives CASLPVGANYGYTF.

The rearrangement joins TRBV11-2 to TRBJ1-2; D is uncertain. In germline, CDR1 is SGHAT, CDR2 FQNNGV. This CDR3 has 15 residues. V was clipped by 1 base and J by 3 bases, with 12 bases between them. The CDR3 sequence is CASSLARGPYYGYTF. The DNA of the CDR3 is TGTGCCAGCAGCTTAGCCAGAGGCCCATACTATGGCTACACCTTC. The full variable domain, in which reference TRBV11-2 and TRBJ1-2 provide the parts outside the CDR3, is EAGVAQSPRYKIIEKRQSVAFWCNPISGHATLYWYQQILGQGPKLLIQFQNNGVVDDSQLPKDRFSAERLKGVDSTLKIQPAKLEDSAVYLCASSLARGPYYGYTFGSGTRLTVV.

The chain combines TRBV18 with TRBJ1-4; D is undetermined. CDR3 length: 13 amino acids. The ends were cut back, 4 bases at V and 8 bases at J, with 11 bases in the middle. Germline CDR1 reads KGHSH; CDR2 reads LQKENI. CDR3 nucleotides: TGTGCCAGCTCACGGCGGGATCAGGAAAAACTGTTTTTT. It encodes CASSRRDQEKLFF. Filled out from reference TRBV18 and TRBJ1-4, the complete variable domain reads NAGVMQNPRHLVRRRGQEARLRCSPMKGHSHVYWYRQLPEEGLKFMVYLQKENIIDESGMPKERFSAEFPKEGPSILRIQQVVRGDSAAYFCASSRRDQEKLFFGSGTQLSVL.

The rearrangement links TRBV4-1 to TRBJ1-5, with unresolved D. CDR1 and CDR2 (germline): MGHRA, YSYEKL. Trimming left V 4 bases short and J 4 bases short, with 17 bases between. The CDR3 extends over 16 amino acids. The CDR3 sequence: CASSPDPTPRNQPQHF. The CDR3 DNA sequence: TGCGCCAGCAGCCCTGATCCCACGCCACGAAATCAGCCCCAGCATTTT.